Below, 15 T cell receptor beta chains from the same sample are listed, as sequenced in a study of CD8 T cells in Susac syndrome. With random hexamers, reverse transcription was performed on roughly 0.45 to 1 ug of RNA. In TCRdb, the immunoSEQ multiplex PCR reads were re-called with MiXCR into one record per CDR3 protein. The sample shows roughly 60,000 distinct CDR3 sequences, around 90% of them seen only once. The source material was CD8+ T cells from PBMCs. The receptors were sampled from a human donor in good health.

The V gene is TRBV25-1, the J gene TRBJ1-3; D unclear. The ends were cut back, 5 bases at V and 0 bases at J, with 11 bases in the middle. The CDR3 is 15 residues long. Germline assignment: CDR1 MGHDK and CDR2 SYGVNS. The CDR3 protein is CASSPLESSGNTIYF. The CDR3 nucleotides are TGTGCCAGCAGTCCCCTAGAGAGCTCTGGAAACACCATATATTTT. The full variable domain, rest sourced from reference TRBV25-1 and TRBJ1-3, is EADIYQTPRYLVIGTGKKITLECSQTMGHDKMYWYQQDPGMELHLIHYSYGVNSTEKGDLSSESTVSRIRTEHFPLTLESARPSHTSQYLCASSPLESSGNTIYFGEGSWLTVV.

This chain links TRBV6-5 with TRBJ2-1; the D is unclear. Germline CDR1 and CDR2: MNHEY and SVGAGI. The CDR3 loop spans 13 amino acids. V lost 0 bases to trimming and J lost 8 bases, with 8 bases between them. The CDR3 loop reads CASSYSGRYEQFF. For the CDR3, the DNA is TGTGCCAGCAGTTACTCGGGCCGTTATGAGCAGTTCTTC.

The chain joins TRBV7-6 to TRBJ2-7, with 7 positions matching TRBD2. Germline V gene data show CDR1 as SGHVS and CDR2 as FNYEAQ. J lost 1 base, V lost 0 bases, and 3 bases had no gene match. CDR3 size: 15 residues. Written as DNA, the CDR3 is TGTGCCAGCAGCTTAGCGGCGGGAGTATCCTACGAGCAGTACTTC. It codes for CASSLAAGVSYEQYF.

The CDR3 DNA follows: TGCGCCAGCAGCCAAGAATGGAGCCCGATCAATGAGCAGTTCTTC. It translates to CASSQEWSPINEQFF. The gene calls are TRBV4-3 and TRBJ2-1; D unresolved. Germline-derived CDR1 and CDR2 are LGHNA and YSLEER. V lost 0 bases to trimming and J lost 6 bases, with 12 bases between them. The CDR3 runs to 15 residues.

The chain couples TRBV7-3 to TRBJ2-2; no clear D gene. The CDR3 length is 13 residues. V was clipped by 3 bases and J by 5 bases, with 7 bases between them. Per the germline V gene, CDR1 is SGHTA and CDR2 is FQGTGA. The CDR3 DNA reads TGTGCCAGCAGCTTTAAGGTTACCGGGGAGCTGTTTTTT. Residues: CASSFKVTGELFF.

This sequence joins TRBV12-3 or TRBV12-4 and TRBJ1-2; D remains unclear. Trimming stripped 6 bases from V and 8 bases from J, with 7 bases between. CDR3 length: 10 residues. The CDR3 reads CASSSSGYTF. CDR3 bases: TGTGCCAGCAGCAGTAGCGGCTACACCTTC.

The rearrangement links TRBV4-1 to TRBJ1-2, with 7 bases identical to TRBD1. Germline lookup yields CDR1 MGHRA and CDR2 YSYEKL. J was trimmed by 8 bases and V by 4 bases; bases with no gene match: 7. CDR3 length: 13 residues. The CDR3 bases are TGCGCCAGCAGCCCGACAGGGTTCAGCGGCTACACCTTC. This sequence encodes CASSPTGFSGYTF.

V usage is TRBV9 and J usage is TRBJ1-1; D unclear. The length of the CDR3 is 14 residues. The V end was cut by 0 bases, the J end by 6 bases, with 12 bases between. CDR1 is SGDLS and CDR2 is YYNGEE in the germline V gene. CDR3 loop: CASSVAPPGPEAFF. CDR3 DNA: TGTGCCAGCAGCGTAGCTCCGCCAGGACCTGAAGCTTTCTTT.

The gene calls are TRBV4-1 and TRBJ1-1; tentatively, D is TRBD1 (5 bases). Between the trimmed V and J ends, which lost 0 bases and 8 bases, there was a span of 25 bases. The CDR3 sequence is 18 residues long. Germline assignment: CDR1 MGHRA and CDR2 YSYEKL. CDR3 nucleotides: TGCGCCAGCAGCCAAGAAGCCGCCGGGGGTCAGAGAAGTCACGAAGCTTTCTTT. Protein product: CASSQEAAGGQRSHEAFF.

J is TRBJ2-7 and V is TRBV7-9, with 9 bases matching TRBD1. The length of the CDR3 is 16 residues. Per germline, CDR1 SEHNR and CDR2 FQNEAQ (reference sequence). V gave up 1 base and J gave up 2 bases; unmatched junction bases: 6. Here the CDR3 DNA reads TGTGCCAGCAGCTTAGGGCCCGGGACAGGGACCTACGAGCAGTACTTC. It translates to CASSLGPGTGTYEQYF. The entire variable domain, with the rest obtained from reference TRBV7-9 and TRBJ2-7, is as follows: DTGVSQNPRHKITKRGQNVTFRCDPISEHNRLYWYRQTLGQGPEFLTYFQNEAQLEKSRLLSDRFSAERPKGSFSTLEIQRTEQGDSAMYLCASSLGPGTGTYEQYFGPGTRLTVT.

This clonotype was recorded only once. V usage is TRBV12-5 and J usage is TRBJ2-2, with 8 nucleotides matching TRBD1. This CDR3 has 14 residues. The J segment lost 5 bases and the V segment lost 7 bases, leaving 6 bases of the junction unmatched. Germline CDR1 LGHNT, CDR2 FRNRAP. Here the CDR3 reads CASEQGVWTGELFF. CDR3 nucleotide sequence: TGTGCTAGTGAACAGGGGGTCTGGACCGGGGAGCTGTTTTTT.

The rearrangement links TRBV5-1 to TRBJ2-7; a possible D gene is TRBD2 (6 bases). Germline CDR1 SGHRS, CDR2 YFSETQ. V shed 4 bases and J shed 3 bases, with 11 bases lying between them. CDR3 size: 13 residues. DNA of the CDR3: TGCGCCAGCAGCCCTTTGGGGGGCTACGAGCAGTACTTC. The encoded protein is CASSPLGGYEQYF.

The V gene is TRBV11-1, the J gene TRBJ2-2; no reliable D call. V was pared by 1 base and J by 3 bases, with 3 bases between. Germline lookup yields CDR1 SGHAT and CDR2 FQDESV (reference sequence). The CDR3 is 13 residues long. CDR3 protein: CASSLVHTGELFF. CDR3 DNA: TGTGCCAGCAGCTTAGTTCACACCGGGGAGCTGTTTTTT.

The rearrangement links TRBV29-1 to TRBJ2-7; D may be TRBD2 (5 bases). Trimming pared 3 bases from V and 0 bases from J, leaving 12 bases between. The CDR3 is 14 residues long. CDR1 is SQVTM and CDR2 is ANQGSEA in the germline V gene. The DNA of the CDR3 is TGCAGCGTTGACGACCCCCGGGACTCCTACGAGCAGTACTTC. Its translation is CSVDDPRDSYEQYF.

This clonotype was recorded once. The V and J genes are TRBV9 and TRBJ1-1, with unresolved D. Trimming removed 6 bases at V and 4 bases at J, with 13 bases between. This CDR3 is 13 amino acids long. Germline CDR1 and CDR2: SGDLS and YYNGEE. Here the CDR3 reads CASTPPGSTEAFF. The DNA of the CDR3 is TGTGCCAGCACCCCCCCCGGCAGCACTGAAGCTTTCTTT.